The 21 T cell receptor beta chains given below trace back to one sample, sequenced in a study of follicular helper T cells after annual influenza vaccination (dated by TCRdb to the late 2010s). Library construction relied on the immunoSEQ multiplex PCR assay. TCRdb carries this immuneACCESS record with in-frame sequences only. Its versions omit some clonotypes, under half of them owing to an unresolved V gene in the studies checked, with the rest unexplained. This sample lists roughly 13,000 clones; approximately 84% were detected once. The leading ten clones occupy more than 0.25% of the sample. The intended sense of this specimen's time point label: 2014-2015 season, pre-vaccination. The sample in question was CXCR5- memory CD4+ T cells sorted from blood, obtained on the day of influenza vaccination. What the cell subset or site label conveys for this sample: CXCR5- memory CD4 T cells. The source of these receptors is an adult who received the influenza vaccine.

This sequence joins TRBV2 and TRBJ1-4; TRBD1 is a possible D gene (6 bases). This CDR3 spans 14 amino acids. In germline, CDR1 is SNHLY, CDR2 FYNNEI. V lost 3 bases, J lost 8 bases, and 13 bases lay in between. The CDR3: CASSERFQGEKLFF. The CDR3 region has the DNA TGTGCCAGCAGTGAGAGGTTCCAGGGGGAAAAACTGTTTTTT.

The V gene is TRBV5-6, the J gene TRBJ2-4; D gene unclear. Trimming pared 6 bases from V and 0 bases from J, leaving 7 bases between. In germline, CDR1 is SGHDT, CDR2 YYEEEE. There are 13 residues in the CDR3. CDR3 coding DNA: TGTGCCAGCATGAGACTAGCCAAAAACATTCAGTACTTC. It yields the protein CASMRLAKNIQYF.

The chain employs TRBV5-1 and TRBJ1-3; D remains ambiguous. CDR1 is SGHRS and CDR2 is YFSETQ in the germline V gene. Trimming pared 0 bases from V and 2 bases from J, leaving 9 bases between. CDR3 length: 15 amino acids. The DNA of the CDR3 is TGCGCCAGCAGCTTGGGGGGTACGGCTGGAAACACCATATATTTT. This translates into CASSLGGTAGNTIYF.

The V gene is TRBV4-1, the J gene TRBJ2-7; 13 nucleotides line up with TRBD2. Germline CDR1 and CDR2: MGHRA and YSYEKL. CDR3 size: 16 residues. The trim removed 4 bases at V and 4 bases at J, leaving 7 bases unmatched. The CDR3 loop reads CASSLGLAGVSYEQYF. CDR3 sequence (DNA): TGCGCCAGCAGCCTTGGACTAGCGGGGGTTTCTTACGAGCAGTACTTC.

There are a few counts of this clone. The CDR3 here is CASSGGGFEQYF. The CDR3 region has the DNA TGTGCCAGCAGTGGCGGAGGGTTCGAGCAGTACTTC. The chain combines TRBV28 with TRBJ2-7; the D gene is possibly TRBD2 (6 bases). The length of the CDR3 is 12 residues. Deletions cut 5 bases from V and 6 bases from J, with 11 bases between. Per germline, CDR1 MDHEN and CDR2 SYDVKM.

The gene calls are TRBV30 and TRBJ1-1; the D is unclear. This CDR3 is 14 amino acids long. V gave up 2 bases and J gave up 2 bases, with 12 bases separating them. The V gene's germline CDR1 is GTSNPN and CDR2 SVGIG (reference sequence). In DNA form, the CDR3 reads TGTGCCTGGAGTCCGCCCCGTCTTAACACTGAAGCTTTCTTT. It encodes CAWSPPRLNTEAFF. Filled out from reference TRBV30 and TRBJ1-1, the complete variable domain reads SQTIHQWPATLVQPVGSPLSLECTVEGTSNPNLYWYRQAAGRGLQLLFYSVGIGQISSEVPQNLSASRPQDRQFILSSKKLLLSDSGFYLCAWSPPRLNTEAFFGQGTRLTVV.

This rearrangement joins TRBV6-1 to TRBJ2-4; 10 bases are shared with TRBD1. Germline trimming cut 7 bases from V and 7 bases from J; bases unmatched to any gene: 7. The germline V gene has CDR1 MNHNS and CDR2 SASEGT. The CDR3 is 14 amino acids. CDR3 loop: CASTGDRGLNIQYF. DNA for the CDR3: TGTGCCAGCACCGGGGACAGGGGTCTTAACATTCAGTACTTC.

The chain uses TRBV5-5 and TRBJ1-4; the D gene is possibly TRBD1 (5 bases). CDR1 is SGHKS, CDR2 YYEKEE, per germline (reference sequence). There are 13 residues in the CDR3. Trimming stripped 4 bases from V and 8 bases from J, with 12 bases between. The CDR3 DNA follows: TGTGCCAGCAGCAGGGGACCGGAGGAAAAACTGTTTTTT. It codes for CASSRGPEEKLFF.

The chain links TRBV7-6 to TRBJ2-2; possible D gene TRBD2, 6 bases. Trimming cost V 1 base and J 8 bases, with 11 bases left between them. CDR3 length equals 14 residues. Germline CDR1 SGHVS, CDR2 FNYEAQ. The CDR3 DNA follows: TGTGCCAGCAGCTTAGATGTTGCGGGAGGGGAGCTGTTTTTT. Translated, it gives CASSLDVAGGELFF.

This clone showed up just a few times. The gene calls are TRBV5-1 and TRBJ2-7, with TRBD1 identical over 7 bases. The length of the CDR3 is 14 residues. Per the germline V gene, CDR1 is SGHRS and CDR2 is YFSETQ. Losses at the gene ends were 3 bases for V and 2 bases for J; bases not matched to a gene: 5. As DNA, the CDR3 is TGCGCCAGCAGCTACATGACAGGGACCTACGAGCAGTACTTC. Residues: CASSYMTGTYEQYF.

In this sample, this clone turned up once. The chain is built from TRBV11-3 and TRBJ2-3; D is possibly TRBD2 (6 bases). V was cut by 5 bases and J by 4 bases, with 19 bases left in between. The CDR3 extends over 16 amino acids. Looked up from germline, CDR1 is SGHNT and CDR2 is YENEEA. CDR3 bases: TGTGCCAGCAGCCGTGGAGGGACTCCCTTCCCAGATACGCAGTATTTT. Encoded protein: CASSRGGTPFPDTQYF.

The rearrangement joins TRBV7-8 to TRBJ2-1; D perhaps matches TRBD2 (6 bases). In germline, CDR1 is SGHVS, CDR2 FQNEAQ. The CDR3 is made up of 14 amino acids. Between the trimmed V and J ends, which lost 5 bases and 6 bases, there was a span of 14 bases. CDR3 amino acids: CASSRGWGVNEQFF. The CDR3 region has the DNA TGTGCCAGCAGCCGAGGTTGGGGGGTCAATGAGCAGTTCTTC.

The chain combines TRBV14 with TRBJ2-7; D not resolved. Germline V CDR1 and CDR2: SGHDN, FVKESK. The V end lost 1 base, the J end lost 4 bases, and 17 bases lay between the germline ends. The CDR3 runs to 16 residues. The CDR3 DNA sequence: TGTGCCAGCAGCCAAGGCCTAGGGCAGAAGACTTACGAGCAGTACTTC. Its protein product is CASSQGLGQKTYEQYF.

The chain uses TRBV4-1 and TRBJ2-3, with no clear D. Trimming stripped 1 base from V and 0 bases from J, with 11 bases between. This CDR3 is 16 amino acids long. CDR1 is MGHRA, CDR2 YSYEKL, per germline. CDR3 coding DNA: TGCGCCAGCAGCCAAGGTTGGGCAGCGAGCACAGATACGCAGTATTTT. This sequence encodes CASSQGWAASTDTQYF.

This clone has only a few counts. A read error may account for a junction end that differs from germline. The rearrangement uses TRBV6-5 and TRBJ1-2; 10 bases map to TRBD1. There are 14 residues in the CDR3. The germline CDR1 and CDR2 sequences are MNHEY and SVGAGI. The CDR3 protein is CASRGTGVGYDYTF. The CDR3 DNA is TGTGCCAGCAGGGGGACAGGGGTCGGTTATGACTACACCTTC.

The chain links TRBV5-1 to TRBJ1-1; D is unclear. Germline lookup yields CDR1 SGHRS and CDR2 YFSETQ. The CDR3 extends over 15 amino acids. Trimming took off 0 bases at V and 5 bases at J, with 14 bases between the two ends. In DNA form, the CDR3 reads TGCGCCAGCAGCTTGGCTAAGGGAGTTGGGACTGAAGCTTTCTTT. Protein product: CASSLAKGVGTEAFF. The whole variable domain, filled in from reference TRBV5-1 and TRBJ1-1, reads KAGVTQTPRYLIKTRGQQVTLSCSPISGHRSVSWYQQTPGQGLQFLFEYFSETQRNKGNFPGRFSGRQFSNSRSEMNVSTLELGDSALYLCASSLAKGVGTEAFFGQGTRLTVV.

This clone was picked up one time. CDR3 residues: CASIRDRVPYEQYF. CDR3 in DNA: TGTGCCAGCATCCGGGACAGGGTCCCCTACGAGCAGTACTTC. This chain connects TRBV28 to TRBJ2-7; 9 bases map to TRBD1. The CDR3 totals 14 residues. The junction had 6 bases not matched to a gene; V was cut back by 7 bases and J by 2 bases. Germline CDR1 reads MDHEN; CDR2 reads SYDVKM.

This sequence joins TRBV27 and TRBJ2-5; 10 bases agree with TRBD1. With 5 bases clipped from V and 5 bases from J, the junction kept 2 bases outside the gene matches. From germline, CDR1 is MNHEY and CDR2 SMNVEV (reference sequence). The CDR3 runs to 13 residues. CDR3 protein: CASSRTGGETQYF. CDR3 coding DNA: TGTGCCAGCAGTCGGACAGGGGGGGAGACCCAGTACTTC.

The gene calls are TRBV19 and TRBJ2-3; 12 nucleotides agree with TRBD2. After removal of 6 bases from V and 2 bases from J, the junction contained 9 bases not matched to a gene. Germline V CDR1 and CDR2: LNHDA, SQIVND (reference sequence). CDR3 length: 17 residues. The CDR3 coding sequence is TGTGCCAGTAGCCGCACCCGACTAGCGGGGGCCACAGATACGCAGTATTTT. The encoded protein is CASSRTRLAGATDTQYF.

The chain carries TRBV6-6 and TRBJ1-1, with TRBD1 as a possible D gene (5 bases). Germline CDR1 MNHNY, CDR2 SVGAGI (reference sequence). This CDR3 spans 12 amino acids. The V end lost 2 bases, the J end lost 8 bases, and 9 bases lay between the germline ends. CDR3 DNA sequence: TGTGCCAGCAGTTACGCCGGGGGGGAAGCTTTCTTT. It is translated as CASSYAGGEAFF.

The chain employs TRBV6-5 and TRBJ1-4; D is possibly TRBD1 (6 bases). Germline CDR1 reads MNHEY; CDR2 reads SVGAGI. V shed 2 bases and J shed 5 bases, with 9 bases lying between them. This CDR3 comprises 14 residues. The CDR3 DNA is TGTGCCAGCAGTTACGAACAGGGAAATGAAAAACTGTTTTTT. It encodes CASSYEQGNEKLFF.